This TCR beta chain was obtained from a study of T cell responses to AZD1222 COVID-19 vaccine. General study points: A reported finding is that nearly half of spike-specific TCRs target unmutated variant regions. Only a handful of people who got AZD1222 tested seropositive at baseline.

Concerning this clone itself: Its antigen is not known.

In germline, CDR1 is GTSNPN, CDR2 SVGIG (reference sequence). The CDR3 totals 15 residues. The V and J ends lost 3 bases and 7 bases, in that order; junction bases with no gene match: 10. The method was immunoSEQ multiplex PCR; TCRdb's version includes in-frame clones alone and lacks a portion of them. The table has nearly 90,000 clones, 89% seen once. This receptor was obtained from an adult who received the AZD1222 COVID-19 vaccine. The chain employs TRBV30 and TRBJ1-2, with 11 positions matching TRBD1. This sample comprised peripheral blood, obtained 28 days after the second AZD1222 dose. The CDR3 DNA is TGTGCCTGGAGGCATCCGGGACAGGGGGTTAGTGGCTACACCTTC. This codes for CAWRHPGQGVSGYTF.